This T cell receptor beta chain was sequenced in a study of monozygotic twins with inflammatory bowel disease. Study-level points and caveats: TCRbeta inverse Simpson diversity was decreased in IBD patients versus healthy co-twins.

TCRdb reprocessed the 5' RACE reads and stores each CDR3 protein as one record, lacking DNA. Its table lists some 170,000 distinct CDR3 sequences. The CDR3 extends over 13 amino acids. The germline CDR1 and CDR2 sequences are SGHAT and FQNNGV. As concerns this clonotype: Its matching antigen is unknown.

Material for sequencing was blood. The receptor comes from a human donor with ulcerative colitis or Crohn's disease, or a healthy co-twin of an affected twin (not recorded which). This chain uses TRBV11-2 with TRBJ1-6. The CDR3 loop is CASSLDIGLPLHF.